This T cell receptor beta chain originates from a study of T cell clonality in common variable immunodeficiency. This clone was seen many times. The read comes to an end 3 residues before the CDR3 does, leaving the germline J gene to fill in the end. Germline assignment: CDR1 SGHTA and CDR2 FQGNSA. Deletions cut 0 bases from V and 3 bases from J, with 6 bases between. The CDR3 loop spans 13 amino acids. Using immunoSEQ multiplex PCR, the repertoire was profiled, and TCRdb retains in-frame clones only, with some absent. This sample includes around 50,000 clones with no singletons; its ten biggest clones take up roughly 1.8%.

Sample: peripheral blood mononuclear cells. The clonotype originates from a person aged 18 to 75 in good health. The chain uses TRBV7-2 and TRBJ2-7; unclear D gene. CDR3 DNA (partial): TGTGCCAGCAGCTTAGCAGGCAGCTACGAG. Translating gives CASSLAGSYE. The complete CDR3 sequence is CASSLAGSYEQYF.